This entry lists 24 T cell receptor beta chains sequenced from one sample in a study of OX40 agonist ivuxolimab in advanced cancers. Assay: immunoSEQ multiplex PCR; the TCRdb copy retains only in-frame clones and omits some. Found here are 35,000 to 40,000 clones, 82% of them singletons; the top ten hold around 2%. The specimen comprised CD4+ or CD8+ T cells sorted from blood, sampled in a trial of the OX40 agonist ivuxolimab. Receptors were obtained from an adult with an advanced solid tumor such as melanoma, head and neck, liver or kidney cancer.

V usage is TRBV18 and J usage is TRBJ1-1, with a tentative D call TRBD1 (5 bases). Trimming shortened V by 2 bases and J by 2 bases, and 15 bases separated the two germline ends. CDR1 and CDR2 (germline): KGHSH, LQKENI. This CDR3 contains 16 residues. Here the CDR3 reads CASSPVQGGINTEAFF. CDR3 coding DNA: TGTGCCAGCTCACCAGTCCAGGGAGGGATAAACACTGAAGCTTTCTTT. The whole variable domain, remainder taken from reference TRBV18 and TRBJ1-1, is NAGVMQNPRHLVRRRGQEARLRCSPMKGHSHVYWYRQLPEEGLKFMVYLQKENIIDESGMPKERFSAEFPKEGPSILRIQQVVRGDSAAYFCASSPVQGGINTEAFFGQGTRLTVV.

The gene calls are TRBV7-2 and TRBJ1-4, with TRBD1 matching 7 bases. The CDR3 runs 15 residues. V dropped 5 bases and J dropped 5; count of bases not matched to a gene: 8. The germline gives CDR1 SGHTA, CDR2 FQGNSA. CDR3 residues: CASSPQTGPNEKLFF. The CDR3 DNA reads as TGTGCCAGCAGCCCCCAGACAGGGCCAAATGAAAAACTGTTTTTT.

The chain couples TRBV10-3 to TRBJ2-3; D is perhaps TRBD1 or TRBD2 (5 bases each). The CDR3 is 16 residues long. Trimming stripped 6 bases from V and 0 bases from J, with 16 bases between. Germline V gene lookup returns CDR1 ENHRY and CDR2 SYGVKD. The CDR3 bases are TGTGCCATCAGGAAAACAGGAGGTTCTAGCACAGATACGCAGTATTTT. Its translation is CAIRKTGGSSTDTQYF.

The V call is TRBV9, the J call TRBJ1-6; D not resolved. The length of the CDR3 is 15 residues. CDR1 and CDR2 (germline): SGDLS, YYNGEE. V was pared by 0 bases and J by 4 bases, with 8 bases between. CDR3 in amino acids: CASSVEDGYNSPLHF. The CDR3 nucleotides are TGTGCCAGCAGCGTAGAGGACGGTTATAATTCACCCCTCCACTTT.

This clone was observed once. The rearrangement links TRBV7-2 to TRBJ1-1, with D possibly TRBD1 on 5 matching bases. Germline V CDR1 and CDR2: SGHTA, FQGNSA. The germline V and J ends were trimmed by 5 bases and 1 base, with 8 bases remaining between them. The CDR3 contains 13 residues. In DNA form, the CDR3 reads TGTGCCAGCAGCCTGACAGAGAACACTGAAGCTTTCTTT. Translated, it gives CASSLTENTEAFF. The whole variable domain, filled in from reference TRBV7-2 and TRBJ1-1, reads GAGVSQSPSNKVTEKGKDVELRCDPISGHTALYWYRQSLGQGLEFLIYFQGNSAPDKSGLPSDRFSAERTGGSVSTLTIQRTQQEDSAVYLCASSLTENTEAFFGQGTRLTVV.

The chain links TRBV18 to TRBJ2-7, with D uncertain. V lost 0 bases and J 0 bases, leaving 9 bases between the germline ends. From germline, CDR1 is KGHSH and CDR2 LQKENI. The CDR3 spans 15 residues. The CDR3 loop reads CASSPPFRSSYEQYF. The CDR3 region has the DNA TGTGCCAGCTCACCACCGTTCAGGAGCTCCTACGAGCAGTACTTC.

The chain uses TRBV15 and TRBJ2-7; 9 nucleotides agree with TRBD1. The V gene end was trimmed by 2 bases and the J gene end by 5 bases; junction bases not matched to a gene: 1. Germline V gene sequence: CDR1 LNHNV, CDR2 YYDKDF (reference sequence). The CDR3 length is 13 residues. The CDR3 DNA sequence: TGTGCCACCAGCAGAACAGGGGGCCACGAGCAGTACTTC. It codes for CATSRTGGHEQYF.

The V and J genes are TRBV30 and TRBJ2-1, with 7 nucleotides matching TRBD1. Trimming at V came to 5 bases and at J to 5 bases, leaving 3 bases not matched to a gene. The CDR3 is 12 amino acids. From germline, CDR1 is GTSNPN and CDR2 SVGIG (reference sequence). This chain's CDR3 is CAWETGHNEQFF. The CDR3 bases are TGTGCCTGGGAGACAGGGCACAATGAGCAGTTCTTC.

This chain connects TRBV4-1 to TRBJ2-7, with D uncertain. The CDR3 loop spans 13 amino acids. V shed 4 bases and J shed 5 bases, with 12 bases lying between them. Per germline, CDR1 MGHRA and CDR2 YSYEKL. Here the CDR3 DNA reads TGCGCCAGCAGCCGGAACCAGGACGACGAGCAGTACTTC. Residues: CASSRNQDDEQYF.

This clone has a single count. The V call is TRBV7-6, the J call TRBJ2-2, with D unresolved. Germline V lookup: CDR1 SGHVS, CDR2 FNYEAQ. V was pared by 1 base and J by 4 bases, with 10 bases between. The CDR3 length is 15 residues. CDR3 nucleotide sequence: TGTGCCAGCAGCTTAGGTCAAACCCTCACCGGGGAGCTGTTTTTT. Its translation: CASSLGQTLTGELFF.

V gene TRBV21-1 combines with J gene TRBJ2-7; TRBD1, as called in the table, went unchecked against the DNA. TRBV21-1 is tagged as a pseudogene. This CDR3 region has 16 residues. CDR3 nucleotide sequence: TGTGCCAGCAGCAAAGGAACAGGTAACAGCTCCTACGAGCAGTACTTC. This translates into CASSKGTGNSSYEQYF.

The gene calls are TRBV5-6 and TRBJ2-5; D assignment may be TRBD1 or TRBD2 (6 bases each). V was shortened by 4 bases and J by 7 bases, with 20 bases between the two germline ends. CDR3 size: 15 residues. The germline V gene has CDR1 SGHDT and CDR2 YYEEEE. The DNA of the CDR3 is TGTGCCAGCAGCCACCCGGGGGCAGGCGGGGTGACCCAGTACTTC. This sequence encodes CASSHPGAGGVTQYF.

This chain links TRBV5-6 with TRBJ2-5, with TRBD1 matching 7 bases. J gave up 5 bases and V 0 bases, and 10 bases lay outside the gene matches. The CDR3 loop spans 16 amino acids. The germline V gene encodes CDR1 SGHDT and CDR2 YYEEEE. CDR3 DNA: TGTGCCAGCAGCTTGGCACTCTCTACAGGGGTGGAGACCCAGTACTTC. Translation gives CASSLALSTGVETQYF.

The DNA of the CDR3 is TGTGCCAGCAGCTTAGGCCAGGCCGTGGGAAACACCATATATTTT. It encodes CASSLGQAVGNTIYF. The chain combines TRBV7-8 with TRBJ1-3, with unresolved D. CDR1 is SGHVS, CDR2 FQNEAQ, per germline. Trimming removed 1 base from V and 4 bases from J, with 11 bases in between. This CDR3 contains 15 residues.

The V call is TRBV2, the J call TRBJ2-6; the D call may be TRBD1 or TRBD2 (5 bases each). There are 17 residues in the CDR3. Germline loops: CDR1 SNHLY, CDR2 FYNNEI. Trimming cost V 5 bases and J 2 bases, with 16 bases left between them. The CDR3 DNA reads TGTGCCAGCAGTCGGGGCCGAGGGCCCCCTGGGGCCAACGTCCTGACTTTC. Protein product: CASSRGRGPPGANVLTF. Drawing the rest from reference TRBV2 and TRBJ2-6, the complete variable domain is EPEVTQTPSHQVTQMGQEVILRCVPISNHLYFYWYRQILGQKVEFLVSFYNNEISEKSEIFDDQFSVERPDGSNFTLKIRSTKLEDSAMYFCASSRGRGPPGANVLTFGAGSRLTVL.

This chain connects TRBV18 to TRBJ1-5; no clear D. CDR1 is KGHSH and CDR2 is LQKENI in the germline V gene. V was shortened by 3 bases and J by 2 bases, with 17 bases between the two germline ends. The length of the CDR3 is 17 residues. Here the CDR3 reads CASSPSLTGSGNQPQHF. DNA of the CDR3: TGTGCCAGCTCACCGTCGTTAACGGGGAGTGGCAATCAGCCCCAGCATTTT. Looking up the rest from reference TRBV18 and TRBJ1-5 gives the full variable domain: NAGVMQNPRHLVRRRGQEARLRCSPMKGHSHVYWYRQLPEEGLKFMVYLQKENIIDESGMPKERFSAEFPKEGPSILRIQQVVRGDSAAYFCASSPSLTGSGNQPQHFGDGTRLSIL.

The CDR3 DNA sequence: TGCGCCAGCAGCCTGGAGAGGGGGACCGGGGAGCTGTTTTTT. Its protein is CASSLERGTGELFF. This chain uses TRBV4-3 with TRBJ2-2; a weak D match, TRBD1 (6 bases). Trimming stripped 4 bases from V and 5 bases from J, with 11 bases between. The V gene's germline CDR1 is LGHNA and CDR2 YSLEER. The CDR3 runs to 14 residues.

CDR3 region: CASSLIWDRAYEQYF. CDR3 nucleotides: TGTGCCAGCAGTTTGATTTGGGACAGGGCCTACGAGCAGTACTTC. The V gene is TRBV27, the J gene TRBJ2-7, with 9 bases matching TRBD1. This CDR3 spans 15 amino acids. CDR1 is MNHEY, CDR2 SMNVEV, per germline (reference sequence). V dropped 3 bases and J dropped 2; count of bases not matched to a gene: 5.

The genes are TRBV5-1 and TRBJ1-2; D is unclear. CDR3 length: 15 residues. The germline V gene has CDR1 SGHRS and CDR2 YFSETQ. Trimming removed 5 bases at V and 5 bases at J, with 19 bases between. The CDR3 sequence is CASRVFGFLEYGYTF. The CDR3 nucleotides are TGCGCCAGCAGGGTCTTCGGCTTTTTGGAGTATGGCTACACCTTC.

The CDR3 sequence is CASSLAPPNTEAFF. The DNA for the CDR3 is TGCGCCAGCAGCTTGGCCCCGCCAAACACTGAAGCTTTCTTT. V usage is TRBV5-1 and J usage is TRBJ1-1; D remains ambiguous. With 0 bases removed from V and 2 bases from J, the gap between germline ends came to 8 bases. The CDR3 is 14 residues long. CDR1 and CDR2 from the germline V gene are SGHRS and YFSETQ.

This clone appeared a single time. The gene calls are TRBV18 and TRBJ1-3; D is uncertain. This CDR3 is built from 15 residues. V dropped 2 bases and J dropped 0 bases, with 8 bases sitting between them. From germline, CDR1 is KGHSH and CDR2 LQKENI. The CDR3 loop reads CASSPADRSGNTIYF. CDR3 DNA: TGTGCCAGCTCACCAGCGGACCGCTCTGGAAACACCATATATTTT.

The chain couples TRBV21-1 to TRBJ1-1. TRBV21-1 is a pseudogene. The CDR3 has 12 amino acids. The CDR3 sequence is CASSKEVPEAFF. As DNA, the CDR3 is TGTGCCAGCAGCAAAGAAGTCCCTGAAGCTTTCTTT.

The chain joins TRBV14 to TRBJ1-4; 7 bases match TRBD1. CDR1 is SGHDN and CDR2 is FVKESK in the germline V gene. V trimming: 4 bases; J trimming: 6 bases; junction bases outside the gene matches: 8. This CDR3 contains 15 residues. CDR3 amino acids: CASSRSGTAYEKLFF. CDR3 in DNA: TGTGCCAGCAGCCGCTCCGGGACAGCTTATGAAAAACTGTTTTTT.

V gene TRBV19 combines with J gene TRBJ2-2; TRBD1 aligns across 9 bases. CDR3 length: 16 residues. Germline CDR1 and CDR2: LNHDA and SQIVND (reference sequence). V lost 2 bases and J lost 6; bases outside the gene matches: 7. The CDR3 region has the DNA TGTGCCAGTAGTATAACAGGGGGCGCTAATGCCGGGGAGCTGTTTTTT. This gives the protein CASSITGGANAGELFF.